The next 17 T cell receptor beta chains were all read from a single sample in a study of blood T cell repertoires in COVID-19. The protocol was immunoSEQ multiplex PCR, while the TCRdb copy is restricted to in-frame clones and leaves out a portion. The sample shows fewer than 110,000 clones, roughly nine tenths of them seen only once. The specimen sequenced was peripheral blood. Receptors were obtained from a woman aged 80 or over in a cohort sampled during active COVID-19.

In its sample, this clone was seen once. V and J are TRBV6-5 and TRBJ2-7; 7 positions agree with TRBD2. The CDR3 sequence is 15 residues long. Looked up from germline, CDR1 is MNHEY and CDR2 is SVGAGI. Unmatched junction bases numbered 3, after V lost 0 bases and J lost 1 base. Written as DNA, the CDR3 is TGTGCCAGCAGTTACTCTAGCGGGTATTCCTACGAGCAGTACTTC. Translating it yields CASSYSSGYSYEQYF.

The J gene is TRBJ2-3, the V gene TRBV4-1; no definite D call. V dropped 3 bases and J dropped 0 bases, with 10 bases sitting between them. Per the germline V gene, CDR1 is MGHRA and CDR2 is YSYEKL. CDR3 length: 15 residues. CDR3 loop: CASSQSLVSTDTQYF. CDR3 DNA sequence: TGCGCCAGCAGCCAGTCCCTAGTGAGCACAGATACGCAGTATTTT.

The rearrangement links TRBV9 to TRBJ2-1; maybe TRBD2 (7 bases). CDR3 length equals 16 residues. V was pared by 0 bases and J by 0 bases, with 10 bases between. Germline-derived CDR1 and CDR2 are SGDLS and YYNGEE. The CDR3 here is CASSVVGGGSYNEQFF. For the CDR3, the DNA is TGTGCCAGCAGCGTAGTAGGGGGGGGCTCCTACAATGAGCAGTTCTTC.

This chain connects TRBV3-1 (or the pseudogene TRBV3-2) to TRBJ1-5; D gene ambiguous. The CDR3 extends over 15 amino acids. Germline V CDR1 and CDR2: LGHDT, YNNKEL (reference sequence). Trimming removed 3 bases at V and 0 bases at J, with 9 bases between. This chain's CDR3 is CASSHSENSNQPQHF. DNA of the CDR3: TGTGCCAGCAGCCACTCGGAGAATAGCAATCAGCCCCAGCATTTT.

This chain links TRBV5-8 with TRBJ2-2; TRBD1 is a possible D gene (5 bases). Looked up from germline, CDR1 is SGHTS and CDR2 is YDEGEE. The CDR3 length is 15 residues. V was shortened by 4 bases and J by 1 base, with 11 bases between the two germline ends. The CDR3 nucleotides read TGTGCCAGCAGCGATTCTGGACAGAACACCGGGGAGCTGTTTTTT. It yields the protein CASSDSGQNTGELFF.

The rearrangement joins TRBV29-1 to TRBJ2-3, with TRBD1 matching over 9 bases. The germline V gene has CDR1 SQVTM and CDR2 ANQGSEA. The CDR3 runs to 15 residues. The V segment lost 5 bases and the J segment 6 bases; nucleotides outside the gene matches: 12. CDR3 in amino acids: CSVPQTGGTSDTQYF. As DNA, the CDR3 is TGCAGCGTTCCCCAAACAGGGGGCACTTCTGATACGCAGTATTTT.

The chain couples TRBV7-9 to TRBJ2-1; TRBD2 matches at 12 bases. Germline V gene sequence: CDR1 SEHNR, CDR2 FQNEAQ (reference sequence). The CDR3 is 18 amino acids. J was trimmed by 0 bases and V by 5 bases; bases with no gene match: 8. CDR3 sequence: CASSPTSGGTSSYNEQFF. The DNA for the CDR3 is TGTGCCAGCAGCCCCACTAGCGGGGGGACAAGCTCCTACAATGAGCAGTTCTTC. The full variable domain, rest sourced from reference TRBV7-9 and TRBJ2-1, is DTGVSQNPRHKITKRGQNVTFRCDPISEHNRLYWYRQTLGQGPEFLTYFQNEAQLEKSRLLSDRFSAERPKGSFSTLEIQRTEQGDSAMYLCASSPTSGGTSSYNEQFFGPGTRLTVL.

This sequence joins TRBV7-8 and TRBJ2-3, with D uncertain. Germline CDR1 SGHVS, CDR2 FQNEAQ. Trimming took off 5 bases at V and 6 bases at J, with 27 bases between the two ends. This CDR3 contains 18 residues. In nucleotides, the CDR3 is TGTGCCAGCAGCAGAGACTCGGGTAGCAGCCACTATGTGGATACGCAGTATTTT. The encoded protein is CASSRDSGSSHYVDTQYF.

The chain carries TRBV2 and TRBJ2-1; D gene ambiguous. Germline values: CDR1 SNHLY, CDR2 FYNNEI. The CDR3 covers 12 residues. Trimming pared 8 bases from V and 5 bases from J, leaving 10 bases between. CDR3 in DNA: TGTGCCAGCGATTTTAGTAACAATGAGCAGTTCTTC. It codes for CASDFSNNEQFF.

The rearrangement links TRBV2 to TRBJ1-4, with 11 positions matching TRBD1. V gave up 0 bases and J gave up 3 bases; unmatched junction bases: 3. Germline V gene sequence: CDR1 SNHLY, CDR2 FYNNEI. The CDR3 is 17 residues long. CDR3 in DNA: TGTGCCAGCAGTGAAGCCCGGGACAGGGGGGCTAATGAAAAACTGTTTTTT. It yields the protein CASSEARDRGANEKLFF.

This rearrangement joins TRBV6-6 to TRBJ2-2, with 10 bases matching TRBD1. The junction had 4 bases not matched to a gene; V was cut back by 5 bases and J by 1 base. The CDR3 is 16 residues long. The germline CDR1 and CDR2 sequences are MNHNY and SVGAGI (reference sequence). The CDR3 sequence: CASSPRTGGNTGELFF. CDR3 DNA sequence: TGTGCCAGCAGTCCTCGGACAGGGGGGAACACCGGGGAGCTGTTTTTT.

The chain uses TRBV27 and TRBJ2-7, with TRBD1 identical over 11 bases. After removal of 0 bases from V and 3 bases from J, the junction contained 1 base not matched to a gene. Germline CDR1 is MNHEY and CDR2 is SMNVEV (reference sequence). The CDR3 has 15 amino acids. The CDR3 loop is CASSLSDRGLYEQYF. The CDR3 DNA is TGTGCCAGCAGTTTATCGGACAGGGGGCTCTACGAGCAGTACTTC.

V and J are TRBV24-1 and TRBJ2-2; TRBD1 is a possible D gene (6 bases). CDR3 length equals 17 residues. V lost 0 bases, J lost 4 bases, and 14 bases lay in between. Germline V gene lookup returns CDR1 KGHDR and CDR2 SFDVKD. The CDR3, as DNA: TGTGCCACCAGTGATTTGACGGGGCAGGGGCGCACCGGGGAGCTGTTTTTT. Amino acids: CATSDLTGQGRTGELFF.

This clone was seen just once. This chain uses TRBV6-5 with TRBJ2-7; 10 bases are shared with TRBD1. Germline values: CDR1 MNHEY, CDR2 SVGAGI. V gave up 6 bases and J gave up 3 bases; unmatched junction bases: 5. This CDR3 spans 14 amino acids. DNA for the CDR3: TGTGCCAGCAGACCGGACAGGGGGGGCTACGAGCAGTACTTC. Protein sequence: CASRPDRGGYEQYF.

In its sample, this clone was seen once. This rearrangement joins TRBV21-1 to TRBJ2-2; TRBD2 is the table's D call and was not checked against the DNA. TRBV21-1 is assigned pseudogene status. The CDR3 extends over 11 amino acids. The CDR3 is CASLRTGELFF. DNA for the CDR3: TGTGCCAGCCTTAGAACCGGGGAGCTGTTTTTT.

The chain joins TRBV9 to TRBJ2-7, with D possibly TRBD2 on 5 matching bases. The CDR3 extends over 16 amino acids. Germline V CDR1 and CDR2: SGDLS, YYNGEE. V was cut by 0 bases and J by 3 bases, with 16 bases left in between. CDR3 bases: TGTGCCAGCAGCGTAGCTGCCAGCGGAGCTTACTACGAGCAGTACTTC. It codes for CASSVAASGAYYEQYF.

The chain is built from TRBV7-9 and TRBJ1-1; D not certain. Germline CDR1 and CDR2: SEHNR and FQNEAQ (reference sequence). The CDR3 sequence is 12 residues long. V was clipped by 1 base and J by 11 bases, with 11 bases between them. In DNA form, the CDR3 reads TGTGCCAGCAGCTTAGATCCCGTGTCGGCTTTCTTT. It yields the protein CASSLDPVSAFF. The variable domain in full, completed from reference TRBV7-9 and TRBJ1-1, reads DTGVSQNPRHKITKRGQNVTFRCDPISEHNRLYWYRQTLGQGPEFLTYFQNEAQLEKSRLLSDRFSAERPKGSFSTLEIQRTEQGDSAMYLCASSLDPVSAFFGQGTRLTVV.